This T cell receptor (beta chain) appears in the sequencing data of a study of T-cell reconstitution after alpha-beta-depleted transplantation in children. Preparation of the TCRbeta library was carried out with unique molecular identifiers. TCRdb fed the PCR reads into MiXCR, producing one record per CDR3 protein. The data show about 610,000 distinct CDR3 sequences, roughly a tenth seen once. Turning to this clonotype: This sequence may be a read error, since a much larger clone differs from it by one base.

The CDR3 covers 15 residues. The clonotype originates from a human donor who donated a stem cell graft to a child with acute myeloid leukemia. The sequences come from PBMCs from the stem cell graft donor, collected from the stem cell graft. This chain connects TRBV12-3 or TRBV12-4 to TRBJ1-3; no clear D. CDR3 region: CASSGQKGSGNTLYF. The CDR3 DNA sequence: TGTGCCAGCTCGGGTCAGAAGGGCTCTGGAAACACCTTATATTTT.